There are many counts of the clone carrying this T cell receptor beta chain. Its antigen is currently unknown. V was trimmed by 1 base and J by 4 bases, leaving 7 bases between them. The germline V gene has CDR1 MNHEY and CDR2 SMNVEV (reference sequence). The CDR3 runs to 13 residues. This sample is drawn from a study of blood T cells in healthy people across ages. Primed by a sample-barcoded 5' primer and a J-beta primer mix, a second PCR proceeded for roughly 7 to 12 cycles. Every cDNA molecule bore a tag from a template-switch adaptor containing 12 random nucleotides. TCRdb reprocessed the 5' RACE reads via MiXCR and lists one record per CDR3 protein. The profile shows approximately 1,100,000 distinct CDR3 sequences, roughly 45% of them singletons. Total RNA was isolated from each sample in quantities of at least 5 micrograms. The study, taken as a whole, reports: Researchers report that TCR beta diversity correlated strongly with naive T cell percentage. Roughly linear age-related decline in beta diversity appeared, significant by age about 40.

Sequencing used blood. This clonotype was obtained from a woman aged 60-75 years in good health. The chain has TRBV27 and TRBJ2-5, with D tentatively TRBD2 (6 bases). CDR3 nucleotide sequence: TGTGCCAGCAGTTTATGGGGAGGAGAGACCCAGTACTTC. Protein product: CASSLWGGETQYF.